This entry features one T cell receptor (beta chain) sequence. Its antigen is unknown. Per germline, CDR1 SNHLY and CDR2 FYNNEI. V lost 6 bases, J lost 7 bases, and 7 bases stayed unmatched. This CDR3 has 14 residues. The data are from a study of vaccination and CD4 T cells after COVID-19. Study in general: Post-COVID draws came a median approximately 93 days after diagnosis (range 35 to 161).

The Oncomine TCR Beta short-read assay generated sequence data from the DNA of cultured CD4+ T cells. DNA came from CD4+ T cells after culture. MiXCR, run by TCRdb on the PCR reads, gives a single entry per CDR3 protein. The sample carries about 19,000 distinct CDR3 sequences, roughly 48% recorded once. Stated treatment: approximately 9-day PBMC culture with coronavirus spike peptide pools or control peptides (ViraFEST assay). ViraFEST sequenced TCRs after peptide-pool expansion of antigen-specific T cells. Overall study results and limits: Convalescent patients had 304 of 307 vaccine-specific clones showing spike mono-reactivity.

This receptor was identified in a human donor who had recovered from COVID-19. Sequencing was performed on CD4+ T cells from blood, cultured in vitro, taken before SARS-CoV-2 vaccination. The chain combines TRBV2 with TRBJ2-4; 9 positions match TRBD2. This chain's CDR3 is CASRGAGGPNIQYF. In DNA, the CDR3 is TGTGCCAGCAGGGGGGCGGGAGGGCCCAACATTCAGTACTTC.